This TCR beta chain was sequenced during a study of shared T cell receptors in the human thymus (dated by TCRdb to about 2021). Context from the whole study: The study examined how self-reactive, shared T-cell receptor alpha chains are generated in the human thymus.

CDR1 MNHEY and CDR2 SVGAGI are derived from the germline V gene. V has 0 bases trimmed and J has 3 bases trimmed; junction bases matching no gene number 5. The CDR3 numbers 16 residues from cysteine through phenylalanine. Only the CDR3 region is kept as DNA, spanning 48 bases read in frame from base 1. Turning to this clone: Its antigen remains undetermined. Per-nucleotide qualities are absent, and no much larger clonotype sits a single base away.

The library was prepared using the immunoSEQ multiplex PCR assay. This is the immuneACCESS table as TCRdb keeps it, with only in-frame sequences that have V and J called. A part of the clones is gone; compared with another copy, unresolved V genes explain less than half, and the rest is unexplained. The sample records about 710,000 clones, 70% to 90% of which are singletons. The ten most abundant clones make up roughly 0.0086% of the sample. These data also formed part of another study, on human thymus T cells. The second study also describes: Immunologically healthy infants undergoing open corrective cardiac surgery for congenital heart defects in Finland were used as donors. The thymus tissue came from surgical resects taken out during corrective cardiac surgery. Biased V and J gene segment usage appeared to be present in both thymic and peripheral blood repertoires. The related research reported highly overlapping thymic TCR repertoires among unrelated individuals. The study described the TCR alpha and beta repertoires in roughly 8 infant thymus samples and a few matching peripheral blood samples. Donor ages ranging from about 6 to 244 days were recorded, and about six male and a couple of female infants were included in the cohort. Thymocytes were mechanically released from the tissue and were stored as pellets of 10-30 million cells at -70 degrees C. A QIAsymphony instrument was used to extract genomic DNA from the frozen cell pellets. Using the immunoSEQ multiplex PCR assay, the TCRB and TCRAD loci were amplified from a standardized quantity of quality-controlled genomic DNA. Amplicons spanned the V(D)J region at a length sufficient to cover the CDR3 and identify V and J genes. Amplicon sequencing was performed on an Illumina platform through the commercial immunoSEQ service. Primer bias and sequencing errors were corrected as previously described, and TCRAD and TCRB definitions were based on the IMGT database. Repertoires were analysed with immunoSEQ Analyzer 3.0 and VDJTools, covering basic statistics, V/J segment usage, diversity estimates, rarefaction and pairwise overlap. To estimate diversity, the Chao1, ChaoE, Efron-Thisted, Shannon and inverse Simpson indices were applied, and diversity was also estimated on datasets down-sampled to the smallest sample. For repertoire overlap, CDR3 nucleotide sequence, V gene and J gene had to match strictly, and clustering was done by Jaccard-based multidimensional scaling. Thymus samples yielded on average roughly 840,000 unique TCRB clonotypes, compared with 80,000 to 95,000 from blood samples.

Sequenced input: thymocytes. The sequence came from a boy less than two years old with a congenital heart defect. Donor details come from another sample of the same person, matched by shared clones. Here the chain combines TRBV6-5 and TRBJ1-1, and TRBD1 aligns with 9 junction nucleotides. The CDR3 protein: CASSYSRQGGYTEAFF. In nucleotide form, the sequence is TGTGCCAGCAGTTACTCCCGACAGGGGGGGTACACTGAAGCTTTCTTT.